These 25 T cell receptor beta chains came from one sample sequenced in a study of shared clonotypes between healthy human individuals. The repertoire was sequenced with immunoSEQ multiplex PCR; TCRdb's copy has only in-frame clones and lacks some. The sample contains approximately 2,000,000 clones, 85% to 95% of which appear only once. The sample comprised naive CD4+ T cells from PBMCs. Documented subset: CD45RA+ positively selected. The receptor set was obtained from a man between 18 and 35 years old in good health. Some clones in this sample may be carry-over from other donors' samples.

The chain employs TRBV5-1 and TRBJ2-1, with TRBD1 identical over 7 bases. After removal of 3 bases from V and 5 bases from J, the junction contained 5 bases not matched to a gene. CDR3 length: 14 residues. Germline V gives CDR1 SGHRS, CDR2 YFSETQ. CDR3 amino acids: CASSSSTGNNEQFF. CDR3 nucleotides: TGCGCCAGCAGCTCTTCGACAGGGAACAATGAGCAGTTCTTC.

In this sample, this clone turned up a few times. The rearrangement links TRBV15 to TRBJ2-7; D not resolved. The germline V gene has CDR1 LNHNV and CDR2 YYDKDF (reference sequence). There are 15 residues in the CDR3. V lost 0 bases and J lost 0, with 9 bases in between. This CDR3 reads CATSRDMGNSYEQYF. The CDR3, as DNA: TGTGCCACCAGCAGAGATATGGGAAACTCCTACGAGCAGTACTTC. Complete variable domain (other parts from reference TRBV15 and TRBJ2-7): DAMVIQNPRYQVTQFGKPVTLSCSQTLNHNVMYWYQQKSSQAPKLLFHYYDKDFNNEADTPDNFQSRRPNTSFCFLDIRSPGLGDTAMYLCATSRDMGNSYEQYFGPGTRLTVT.

CDR3 in DNA: TGTGCCAGCTCTTCCTCGGACAGAGAAGCTTTCTTT. It encodes CASSSSDREAFF. The chain links TRBV18 to TRBJ1-1; D may be TRBD1 (6 bases). The CDR3 has 12 amino acids. In germline, CDR1 is KGHSH, CDR2 LQKENI. The ends were cut back, 6 bases at V and 8 bases at J, with 13 bases in the middle.

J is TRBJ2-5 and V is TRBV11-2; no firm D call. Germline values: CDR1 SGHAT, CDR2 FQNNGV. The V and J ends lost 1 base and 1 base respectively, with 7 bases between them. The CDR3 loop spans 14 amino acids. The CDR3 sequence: CASSLGVAQETQYF. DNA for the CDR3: TGTGCCAGCAGCTTAGGCGTAGCCCAAGAGACCCAGTACTTC.

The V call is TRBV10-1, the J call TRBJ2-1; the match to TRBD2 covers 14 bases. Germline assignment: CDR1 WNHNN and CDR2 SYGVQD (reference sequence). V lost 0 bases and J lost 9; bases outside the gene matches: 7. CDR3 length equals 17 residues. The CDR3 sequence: CASSESGTSGRVGEQFF. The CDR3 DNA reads TGCGCCAGCAGTGAGTCAGGGACTAGCGGGAGAGTCGGTGAGCAGTTCTTC.

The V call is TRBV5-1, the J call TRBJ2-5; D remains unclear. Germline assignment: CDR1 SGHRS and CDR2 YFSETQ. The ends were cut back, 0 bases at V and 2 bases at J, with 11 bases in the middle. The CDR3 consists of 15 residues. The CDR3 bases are TGCGCCAGCAGCTTGGGGGTGTCAATTCAAGAGACCCAGTACTTC. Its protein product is CASSLGVSIQETQYF.

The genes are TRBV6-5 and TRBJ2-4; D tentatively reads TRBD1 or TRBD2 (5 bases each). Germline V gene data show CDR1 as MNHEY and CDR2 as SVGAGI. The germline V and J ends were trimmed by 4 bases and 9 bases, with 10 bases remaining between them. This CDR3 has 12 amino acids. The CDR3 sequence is CASSSGRSIQYF. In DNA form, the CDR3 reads TGTGCCAGCAGTTCGGGACGGTCCATTCAGTACTTC.

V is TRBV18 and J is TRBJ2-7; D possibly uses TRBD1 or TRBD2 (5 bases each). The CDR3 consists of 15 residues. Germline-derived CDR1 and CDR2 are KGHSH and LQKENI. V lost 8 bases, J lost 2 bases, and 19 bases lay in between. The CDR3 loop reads CASTGPTEWPYEQYF. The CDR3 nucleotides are TGTGCCAGCACGGGACCGACAGAATGGCCCTACGAGCAGTACTTC.

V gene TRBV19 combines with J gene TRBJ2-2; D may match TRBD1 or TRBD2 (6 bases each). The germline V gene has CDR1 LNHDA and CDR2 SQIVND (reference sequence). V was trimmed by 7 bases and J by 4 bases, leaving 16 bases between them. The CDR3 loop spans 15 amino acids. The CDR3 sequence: CASTMSRGATGELFF. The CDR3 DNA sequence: TGTGCCAGTACCATGAGTAGGGGGGCCACCGGGGAGCTGTTTTTT.

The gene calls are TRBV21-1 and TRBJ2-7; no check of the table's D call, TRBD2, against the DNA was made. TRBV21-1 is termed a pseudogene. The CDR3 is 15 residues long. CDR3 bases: TGTGCCAGCAGCAAAGGAGGGACTAGCCCCTACGAGCAGTACTTC. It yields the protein CASSKGGTSPYEQYF.

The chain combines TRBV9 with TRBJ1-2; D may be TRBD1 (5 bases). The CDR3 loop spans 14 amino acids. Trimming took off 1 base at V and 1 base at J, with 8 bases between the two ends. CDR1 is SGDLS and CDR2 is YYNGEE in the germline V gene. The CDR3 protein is CASSVFQGNYGYTF. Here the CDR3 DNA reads TGTGCCAGCAGCGTATTTCAGGGTAACTATGGCTACACCTTC.

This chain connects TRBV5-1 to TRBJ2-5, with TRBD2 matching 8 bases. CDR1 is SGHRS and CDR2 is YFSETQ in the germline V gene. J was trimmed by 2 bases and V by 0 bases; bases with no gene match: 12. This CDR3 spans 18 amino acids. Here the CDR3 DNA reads TGCGCCAGCAGCTTGGTCCGCACTGGCGGGAGGCCACAAGAGACCCAGTACTTC. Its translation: CASSLVRTGGRPQETQYF.

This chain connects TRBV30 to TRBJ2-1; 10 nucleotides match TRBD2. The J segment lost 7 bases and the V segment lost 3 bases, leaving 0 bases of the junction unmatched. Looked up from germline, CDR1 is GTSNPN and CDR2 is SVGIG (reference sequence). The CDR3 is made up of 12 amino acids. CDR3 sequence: CAWRGLANEQFF. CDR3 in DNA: TGTGCCTGGAGGGGACTAGCGAATGAGCAGTTCTTC.

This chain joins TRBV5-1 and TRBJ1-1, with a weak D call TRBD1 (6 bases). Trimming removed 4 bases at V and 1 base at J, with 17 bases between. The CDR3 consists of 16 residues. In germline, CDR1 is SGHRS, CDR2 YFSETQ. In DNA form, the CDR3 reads TGCGCCAGCAGCGGAAAGACAGGCCCCGCGAACACTGAAGCTTTCTTT. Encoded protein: CASSGKTGPANTEAFF.

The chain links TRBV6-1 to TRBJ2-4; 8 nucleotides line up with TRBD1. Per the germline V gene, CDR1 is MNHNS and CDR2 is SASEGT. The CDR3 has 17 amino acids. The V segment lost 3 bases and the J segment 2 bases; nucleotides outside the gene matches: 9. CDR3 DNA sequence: TGTGCCAGCAGTGACACAGGACAGGGTGGGACCAAAAACATTCAGTACTTC. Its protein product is CASSDTGQGGTKNIQYF.

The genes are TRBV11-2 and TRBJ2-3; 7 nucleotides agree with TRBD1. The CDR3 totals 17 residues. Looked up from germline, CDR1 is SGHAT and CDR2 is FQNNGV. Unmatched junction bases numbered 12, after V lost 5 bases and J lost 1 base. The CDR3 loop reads CASSAYSGQDRTDTQYF. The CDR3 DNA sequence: TGTGCCAGCAGCGCCTATTCAGGACAGGACCGCACAGATACGCAGTATTTT.

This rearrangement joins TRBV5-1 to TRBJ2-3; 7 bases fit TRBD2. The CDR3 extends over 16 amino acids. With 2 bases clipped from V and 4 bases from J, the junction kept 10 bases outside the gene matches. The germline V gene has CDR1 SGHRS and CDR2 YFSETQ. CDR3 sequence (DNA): TGCGCCAGCAGCTTAGCCGGACTAGGAAGGGCAGATACGCAGTATTTT. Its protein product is CASSLAGLGRADTQYF.

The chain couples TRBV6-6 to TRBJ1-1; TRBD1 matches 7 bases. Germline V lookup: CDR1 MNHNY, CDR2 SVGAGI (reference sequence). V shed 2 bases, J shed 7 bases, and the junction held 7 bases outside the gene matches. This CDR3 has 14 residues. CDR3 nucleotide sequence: TGTGCCAGCAGTTACGATAGGGGGCGAAGTGAAGCTTTCTTT. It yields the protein CASSYDRGRSEAFF.

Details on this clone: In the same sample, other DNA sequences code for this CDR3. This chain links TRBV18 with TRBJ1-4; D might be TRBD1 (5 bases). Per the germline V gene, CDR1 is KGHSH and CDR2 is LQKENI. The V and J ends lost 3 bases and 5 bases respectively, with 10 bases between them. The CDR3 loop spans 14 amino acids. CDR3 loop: CASSPGQTNEKLFF. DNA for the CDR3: TGTGCCAGCTCACCTGGACAAACGAATGAAAAACTGTTTTTT.

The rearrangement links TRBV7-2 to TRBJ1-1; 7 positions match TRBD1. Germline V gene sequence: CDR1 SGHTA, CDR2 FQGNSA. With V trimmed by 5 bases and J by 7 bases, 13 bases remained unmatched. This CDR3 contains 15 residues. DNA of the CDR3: TGTGCCAGCAGCAAAGCAGGGGGGGACCTGATTGAAGCTTTCTTT. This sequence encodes CASSKAGGDLIEAFF. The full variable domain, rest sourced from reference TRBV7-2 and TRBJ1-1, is GAGVSQSPSNKVTEKGKDVELRCDPISGHTALYWYRQSLGQGLEFLIYFQGNSAPDKSGLPSDRFSAERTGGSVSTLTIQRTQQEDSAVYLCASSKAGGDLIEAFFGQGTRLTVV.

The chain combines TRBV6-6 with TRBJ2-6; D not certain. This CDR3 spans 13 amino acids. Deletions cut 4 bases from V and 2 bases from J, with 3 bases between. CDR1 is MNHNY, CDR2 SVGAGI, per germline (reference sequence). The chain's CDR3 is CASSSPGANVLTF. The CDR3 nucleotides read TGTGCCAGCAGTTCCCCTGGGGCCAACGTCCTGACTTTC.

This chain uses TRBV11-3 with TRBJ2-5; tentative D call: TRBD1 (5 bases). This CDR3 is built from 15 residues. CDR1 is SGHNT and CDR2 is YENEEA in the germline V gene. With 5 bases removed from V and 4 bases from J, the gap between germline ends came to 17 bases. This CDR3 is CASSPRGQGPETQYF. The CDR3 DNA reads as TGTGCCAGCAGCCCGCGCGGTCAGGGCCCAGAGACCCAGTACTTC.

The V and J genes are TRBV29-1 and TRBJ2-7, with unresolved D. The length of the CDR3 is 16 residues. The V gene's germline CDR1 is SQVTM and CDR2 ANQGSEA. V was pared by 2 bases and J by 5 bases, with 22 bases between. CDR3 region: CSVESPGLGRRNEQYF. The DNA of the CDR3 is TGCAGCGTTGAATCCCCCGGCCTGGGCCGGCGGAACGAGCAGTACTTC.

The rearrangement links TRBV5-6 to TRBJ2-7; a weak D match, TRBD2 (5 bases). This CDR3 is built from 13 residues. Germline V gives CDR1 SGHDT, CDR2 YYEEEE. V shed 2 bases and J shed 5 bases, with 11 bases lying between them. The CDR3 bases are TGTGCCAGCAGCTTATTGAGGGTCCACGAGCAGTACTTC. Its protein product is CASSLLRVHEQYF. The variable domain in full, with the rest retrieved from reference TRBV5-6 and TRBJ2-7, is DAGVTQSPTHLIKTRGQQVTLRCSPKSGHDTVSWYQQALGQGPQFIFQYYEEEERQRGNFPDRFSGHQFPNYSSELNVNALLLGDSALYLCASSLLRVHEQYFGPGTRLTVT.

CDR3 sequence (DNA): TGTGCCAGCAGCTGGACTAGCGGGAGCTCCTACAATGAGCAGTTCTTC. Its translation: CASSWTSGSSYNEQFF. The rearrangement joins TRBV7-2 to TRBJ2-1, with TRBD2 matching over 13 bases. This CDR3 spans 16 amino acids. J was trimmed by 0 bases and V by 4 bases; bases with no gene match: 0. Germline assignment: CDR1 SGHTA and CDR2 FQGNSA.